A selection of T cell receptor beta chains follows, all from one sample in a study of CXCR3-negative and CXCR3-positive naive CD8 T cells. No DNA is given; TCRdb re-called the 5' RACE reads and lists each CDR3 protein once. The sample shows 35,000 to 50,000 distinct CDR3 sequences, and approximately 12% sits with its ten largest clones. The sequenced material came from memory CD8+ T cells from blood. Receptors were obtained from a human donor in good health. Some clones in this sample may be carry-over from other donors' samples. The CDR3 runs from the conserved cysteine through the conserved F or W.

TRBV7-9	TRBJ2-5	CASGSLASETQYF
TRBV2	TRBJ1-5	CASRIRGSNQPQHF
TRBV6-5	TRBJ2-7	CASSYSGLGYEQYF
TRBV5-1	TRBJ2-1	CASSIGTPGTGGDNEQFF
TRBV20-1	TRBJ1-2	CSARDWSEQSPNYGYTF
TRBV6-5	TRBJ1-1	CASSYGLTEAFF
TRBV29-1	TRBJ2-7	CSVEQGEAYEQYF
TRBV11-2	TRBJ1-3	CASSLGDSGNTIYF
TRBV6-4	TRBJ2-1	CASSDSGTSSYNEQFF
TRBV7-9	TRBJ1-4	CASSAPGGNEKLFF
TRBV29-1	TRBJ2-1	CSVEGTYEQFF
TRBV29-1	TRBJ1-2	CSVEDSDRAGYTF
TRBV5-1	TRBJ1-5	CASSLQGRSNQPQHF
TRBV5-1	TRBJ2-7	CASSLEDFTDSYEQYF
TRBV4-1	TRBJ1-1	CASSQGQMNTEAFF
TRBV12-3/TRBV12-4	TRBJ2-7	CASRAGVSYEQYF